This is a list of T cell receptor beta chains from one sample in a study of Ad26.COV2.S vaccination and SARS-CoV-2 variants. The data were produced by immunoSEQ multiplex PCR, yet TCRdb's version contains in-frame clones alone and is incomplete. The repertoire holds some 480,000 clones, with 70% to 90% as singletons. The sequenced sample was peripheral blood, obtained in a trial of Ad26.COV2.S vaccine versus placebo. These receptor sequences come from a person between 18 and 59 years old who received the Ad26.COV2.S COVID-19 vaccine or a placebo. Both conserved end residues are part of each CDR3. Fields, in order: J gene, V gene, clone size, D gene, CDR3 DNA, CDR3 protein. D genes are given only for firm matches. The listing skips clone size in some rows; elsewhere it reads once, few, many or a size class.

J gene: TRBJ1-4
V gene: TRBV4-3
clone size: -
D gene: -
CDR3 DNA: TGCGCCAGCAGCCGAGACACGCTCGGGACGGGGAATGAAAAACTGTTTTTT
CDR3 protein: CASSRDTLGTGNEKLFF

J gene: TRBJ1-4
V gene: TRBV7-2
clone size: once
D gene: TRBD1
CDR3 DNA: TGTGCCAGCAGCTCGGGACAGGGGAAGCTGTTTTTT
CDR3 protein: CASSSGQGKLFF

J gene: TRBJ2-5
V gene: TRBV5-4
clone size: -
D gene: TRBD2
CDR3 DNA: TGTGCCAGCAGCGCCATAGCGGGAGCGGTAGAGACCCAGTACTTC
CDR3 protein: CASSAIAGAVETQYF

J gene: TRBJ1-1
V gene: TRBV5-4
clone size: once
D gene: TRBD1
CDR3 DNA: TGTGCCAGCAGCGTAGGACAGGGGCGCGTCACTGAAGCTTTCTTT
CDR3 protein: CASSVGQGRVTEAFF

J gene: TRBJ2-2
V gene: TRBV5-1
clone size: -
D gene: -
CDR3 DNA: TGCGCCAGCAGCTTGAAGGTCCGCGGGGAGCTGTTTTTT
CDR3 protein: CASSLKVRGELFF

J gene: TRBJ2-3
V gene: TRBV5-1
clone size: -
D gene: -
CDR3 DNA: TGCGCCAGCAGCTTGAGTGATCCGATAGTCTCGCAGTATTTT
CDR3 protein: CASSLSDPIVSQYF

J gene: TRBJ1-3
V gene: TRBV9
clone size: -
D gene: TRBD1
CDR3 DNA: TGTGCCAGCAGCGGCAAGACAGGGGCTGGAAACACCATATATTTT
CDR3 protein: CASSGKTGAGNTIYF

J gene: TRBJ1-4
V gene: TRBV15
clone size: few
D gene: TRBD1
CDR3 DNA: TGTGCCACCAGCAGAGGACAGGGGAATGAAAAACTGTTTTTT
CDR3 protein: CATSRGQGNEKLFF

J gene: TRBJ1-1
V gene: TRBV28
clone size: -
D gene: -
CDR3 DNA: TGTGCCAGCAGTCCTGTGGGACGGATTATGAACACTGAAGCTTTCTTT
CDR3 protein: CASSPVGRIMNTEAFF

J gene: TRBJ2-5
V gene: TRBV5-1
clone size: -
D gene: TRBD2
CDR3 DNA: TGCGCCAGCAGCTTAACCGGGACTAGCGGGGAAGAGACCCAGTACTTC
CDR3 protein: CASSLTGTSGEETQYF

J gene: TRBJ2-7
V gene: TRBV5-4
clone size: -
D gene: -
CDR3 DNA: TGTGCCAGCAGCTTGGTTGGGGGCTACGAGCAGTACTTC
CDR3 protein: CASSLVGGYEQYF

J gene: TRBJ2-7
V gene: TRBV11-2
clone size: -
D gene: -
CDR3 DNA: TGTGCCAGCAGCCCTCCGGGACAAGGTATGCAGTACTTC
CDR3 protein: CASSPPGQGMQYF

J gene: TRBJ2-1
V gene: TRBV2
clone size: -
D gene: TRBD2
CDR3 DNA: TGTGCCAGCAGTGAGACGGGAGGGTCCTACAATGAGCAGTTCTTC
CDR3 protein: CASSETGGSYNEQFF

J gene: TRBJ2-1
V gene: TRBV3-1/TRBV3-2
clone size: -
D gene: -
CDR3 DNA: TGTGCCAGCAGCCAAGAAGGCCTAGCGAAAACAGTCCATGAGCAGTTCTTC
CDR3 protein: CASSQEGLAKTVHEQFF

J gene: TRBJ1-2
V gene: TRBV11-2
clone size: -
D gene: -
CDR3 DNA: TGTGCCAGCAGCTTAGACCCCTCAGCTAACTATGGCTACACCTTC
CDR3 protein: CASSLDPSANYGYTF

J gene: TRBJ1-1
V gene: TRBV30
clone size: once
D gene: -
CDR3 DNA: TGTGCCGGTTGGGCAGGGGTTATTGTGGGCACTGAAGCTTTCTTT
CDR3 protein: CAGWAGVIVGTEAFF

J gene: TRBJ2-5
V gene: TRBV24-1
clone size: -
D gene: TRBD1
CDR3 DNA: TGTGCCACCAGTGATCCACGTTCTGCCGGGACAGGGCTTCAAGAGACCCAGTACTTC
CDR3 protein: CATSDPRSAGTGLQETQYF

J gene: TRBJ2-7
V gene: TRBV7-6
clone size: many
D gene: TRBD1
CDR3 DNA: TGTGCCAGCAGCTTAGCGGGGACAGGAGTCTACGAGCAGTACTTC
CDR3 protein: CASSLAGTGVYEQYF

J gene: TRBJ1-3
V gene: TRBV5-6
clone size: -
D gene: TRBD1
CDR3 DNA: TGTGCCAGCAGCTTCGGGACAGGGGAAACCATATATTTT
CDR3 protein: CASSFGTGETIYF

J gene: TRBJ2-5
V gene: TRBV5-1
clone size: -
D gene: TRBD2
CDR3 DNA: TGCGCCAGCAGCTTGGCTCTAGCGGGAGCCGGGGAGACCCAGTACTTC
CDR3 protein: CASSLALAGAGETQYF

J gene: TRBJ2-7
V gene: TRBV28
clone size: -
D gene: TRBD2
CDR3 DNA: TGTGCCAGCAGTTTCCCGGGGGGCTCCTACGAGCAGTACTTC
CDR3 protein: CASSFPGGSYEQYF

J gene: TRBJ1-6
V gene: TRBV28
clone size: -
D gene: -
CDR3 DNA: TGTGCCAGCAGTTTATACAGAGGGAATTCACCCCTCCACTTT
CDR3 protein: CASSLYRGNSPLHF

J gene: TRBJ2-1
V gene: TRBV18
clone size: -
D gene: -
CDR3 DNA: TGTGCCAGCTCACCGTCAATTCAGGGTATCGATGAGCAGTTCTTC
CDR3 protein: CASSPSIQGIDEQFF

J gene: TRBJ1-1
V gene: TRBV5-1
clone size: -
D gene: -
CDR3 DNA: TGCGCCAGCATGAGCAGCCCGAACACTGAAGCTTTCTTT
CDR3 protein: CASMSSPNTEAFF

J gene: TRBJ2-1
V gene: TRBV7-8
clone size: -
D gene: TRBD1
CDR3 DNA: TGTGCCAGCAGCCAGGACAGGGGGCGCGGTGAGCAGTTCTTC
CDR3 protein: CASSQDRGRGEQFF

J gene: TRBJ2-1
V gene: TRBV19
clone size: -
D gene: TRBD2
CDR3 DNA: TGTGCCAGTAGGCCACTAGCGGGAGGAGGGAATGAGCAGTTCTTC
CDR3 protein: CASRPLAGGGNEQFF

J gene: TRBJ2-1
V gene: TRBV9
clone size: -
D gene: -
CDR3 DNA: TGTGCCAGCAGCGTAGGTTCGGGAGCCTACAATGAGCAGTTCTTC
CDR3 protein: CASSVGSGAYNEQFF

J gene: TRBJ2-6
V gene: TRBV27
clone size: -
D gene: -
CDR3 DNA: TGTGCCAGCACAACTTACTTGACAGCAGCAGCTGGGGCCAACGTCCTGACTTTC
CDR3 protein: CASTTYLTAAAGANVLTF

J gene: TRBJ2-7
V gene: TRBV6-5
clone size: -
D gene: -
CDR3 DNA: TGTGCCAGCAGTTACCAGGGGCGCGCGGGATACGAGCAGTACTTC
CDR3 protein: CASSYQGRAGYEQYF

J gene: TRBJ1-5
V gene: TRBV28
clone size: few
D gene: -
CDR3 DNA: TGTGCCAGCAGTAAGAATCAGCCCCAGCATTTT
CDR3 protein: CASSKNQPQHF

J gene: TRBJ2-1
V gene: TRBV9
clone size: -
D gene: -
CDR3 DNA: TGTGCCAGCAGCGTAGCCGACTTAAGGGAGCAGTTCTTC
CDR3 protein: CASSVADLREQFF

J gene: TRBJ2-5
V gene: TRBV5-1
clone size: -
D gene: -
CDR3 DNA: TGCGCCAGCAGCTCTAAAGAGACCCAGTACTTC
CDR3 protein: CASSSKETQYF

J gene: TRBJ1-1
V gene: TRBV5-1
clone size: -
D gene: -
CDR3 DNA: TGCGCCAGCAGCTGGAACAGTGGAGCTGAAGCTTTCTTT
CDR3 protein: CASSWNSGAEAFF

J gene: TRBJ1-4
V gene: TRBV6-1
clone size: -
D gene: -
CDR3 DNA: TGTGCCAGCAGTGAAGCATTCGGGACCGGGAGGCTAAAACTGTTTTTT
CDR3 protein: CASSEAFGTGRLKLFF

J gene: TRBJ1-2
V gene: TRBV5-1
clone size: -
D gene: -
CDR3 DNA: TGCGCCAGCAGCTTGGCTAATCCCAGGGTCGGTGGCTACACCTTC
CDR3 protein: CASSLANPRVGGYTF

J gene: TRBJ2-2
V gene: TRBV6-5
clone size: once
D gene: -
CDR3 DNA: TGTGCCAGCAGTTACTCGACCCTGGGAACCGGGGAGCTGTTTTTT
CDR3 protein: CASSYSTLGTGELFF

J gene: TRBJ2-7
V gene: TRBV30
clone size: -
D gene: TRBD1
CDR3 DNA: TGTGCCTGGAGCGCGGGGACAGGAAGATTCTACGAGCAGTACTTC
CDR3 protein: CAWSAGTGRFYEQYF